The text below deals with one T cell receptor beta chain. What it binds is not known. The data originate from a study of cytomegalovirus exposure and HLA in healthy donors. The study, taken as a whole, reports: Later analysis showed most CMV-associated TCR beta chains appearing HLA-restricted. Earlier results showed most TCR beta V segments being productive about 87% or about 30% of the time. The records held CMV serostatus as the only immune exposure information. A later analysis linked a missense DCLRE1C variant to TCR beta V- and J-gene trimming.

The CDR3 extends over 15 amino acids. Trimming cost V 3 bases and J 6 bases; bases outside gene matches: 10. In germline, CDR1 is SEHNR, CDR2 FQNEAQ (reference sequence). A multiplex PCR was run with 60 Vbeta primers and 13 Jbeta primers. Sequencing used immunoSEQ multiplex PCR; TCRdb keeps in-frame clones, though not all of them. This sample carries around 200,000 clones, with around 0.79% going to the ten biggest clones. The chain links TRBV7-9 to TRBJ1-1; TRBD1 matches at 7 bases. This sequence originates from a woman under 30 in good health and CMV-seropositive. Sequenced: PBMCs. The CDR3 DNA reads TGTGCCAGCAGCTTGGGAGACAGGGTGAGGGCTGAAGCTTTCTTT. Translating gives CASSLGDRVRAEAFF.